Following are 22 T cell receptor beta chains from one sample sequenced in a study of graft-versus-host responses after intestinal transplantation. This table comes from immunoSEQ multiplex PCR, and its TCRdb copy is limited to in-frame clones, with some not included. Among 3,000 to 3,500 clones listed, roughly 32% were seen once. Specimen: alloreactive CD4+ T cells from a mixed lymphocyte reaction culture, collected before transplantation. As for subset: CFSE-low proliferating T cells sorted from roughly 6-day pre-transplant mixed lymphocyte reaction (GvH or HvG direction). All receptors derive from a human patient who was an organ donor for intestinal transplantation.

This clone is classed as large. The CDR3 region has the DNA TGTGCCAGCGCTCTCCCGAGGGCAGGGGGTAGGAACGAGCAGTACTTC. Translating gives CASALPRAGGRNEQYF. The chain links TRBV28 to TRBJ2-7; 7 bases agree with TRBD1. The length of the CDR3 is 16 residues. The V and J ends lost 8 bases and 5 bases, in that order; junction bases with no gene match: 18. Germline values: CDR1 MDHEN, CDR2 SYDVKM.

The chain recombines TRBV7-2 with TRBJ2-3; possible D gene TRBD1, 5 bases. Germline V gives CDR1 SGHTA, CDR2 FQGNSA. The length of the CDR3 is 15 residues. Trimming pared 2 bases from V and 0 bases from J, leaving 9 bases between. As DNA, the CDR3 is TGTGCCAGCAGCTTATCAGGGTCTAGCACAGATACGCAGTATTTT. It yields the protein CASSLSGSSTDTQYF.

This clone counts as medium-sized. The chain couples TRBV7-3 to TRBJ2-2; D possibly corresponds to TRBD2 (6 bases). The germline gives CDR1 SGHTA, CDR2 FQGTGA. V lost 2 bases, J lost 1 base, and 11 bases lay in between. CDR3 size: 16 residues. CDR3 sequence reads: CASSLVFGGNTGELFF. The CDR3 nucleotides are TGTGCCAGCAGCTTAGTTTTCGGGGGGAACACCGGGGAGCTGTTTTTT.

This clone has just a few counts. Mismatch with germline at one junction end may stem from a read error. The chain uses TRBV5-1 and TRBJ2-5; no firm D call. The CDR3 is 15 amino acids. Per germline, CDR1 SGHRS and CDR2 YFSETQ. The CDR3 here is CASSLFTLEQETQYF. The CDR3 DNA reads TGTGCCAGCAGCTTGTTTACGCTAGAACAAGAGACCCAGTACTTC.

By proportion, this clone is medium-sized (0.01 to 0.1%). This CDR3 is CASSPGQAYEQYF. DNA of the CDR3: TGTGCCAGCAGTCCGGGACAGGCCTACGAGCAGTACTTC. The chain recombines TRBV27 with TRBJ2-7; 8 positions agree with TRBD1. Germline V CDR1 and CDR2: MNHEY, SMNVEV (reference sequence). V gave up 5 bases and J gave up 2 bases; unmatched junction bases: 2. The length of the CDR3 is 13 residues.

V is TRBV7-2 and J is TRBJ2-7; D might be TRBD1 (5 bases). Germline assignment: CDR1 SGHTA and CDR2 FQGNSA. This CDR3 comprises 13 residues. V was pared by 5 bases and J by 0 bases, with 8 bases between. The CDR3, as DNA: TGTGCCAGCAGCCCAGGGAACTCCTACGAGCAGTACTTC. It encodes CASSPGNSYEQYF. Full variable domain (remainder filled in from reference TRBV7-2 and TRBJ2-7): GAGVSQSPSNKVTEKGKDVELRCDPISGHTALYWYRQSLGQGLEFLIYFQGNSAPDKSGLPSDRFSAERTGGSVSTLTIQRTQQEDSAVYLCASSPGNSYEQYFGPGTRLTVT.

In its sample, this clone was seen a few times. The V gene is TRBV5-1, the J gene TRBJ2-1; D may match TRBD1 or TRBD2 (5 bases each). The CDR3 is 14 residues long. Germline V CDR1 and CDR2: SGHRS, YFSETQ. Trimming left V 4 bases short and J 0 bases short, with 8 bases between. The CDR3 reads CASSGGPSYNEQFF. The CDR3 nucleotides read TGCGCCAGCAGCGGGGGTCCCTCCTACAATGAGCAGTTCTTC.

A note on this clone: Within the sample, other DNA sequences also encode this same CDR3. The rearrangement uses TRBV5-1 and TRBJ2-7; 7 positions match TRBD1. Germline V CDR1 and CDR2: SGHRS, YFSETQ. This CDR3 contains 18 residues. The J segment lost 0 bases and the V segment lost 4 bases, leaving 16 bases of the junction unmatched. The CDR3 region has the DNA TGCGCCAGCAGCGCGGCCCCCCTAGACAGGGCTTCCTCCTACGAGCAGTACTTC. Translation: CASSAAPLDRASSYEQYF.

The sample holds a few counts of this clone. V usage is TRBV30 and J usage is TRBJ2-6, with 7 positions matching TRBD2. The junction had 7 bases not matched to a gene; V was cut back by 4 bases and J by 1 base. This CDR3 is 16 amino acids long. CDR1 is GTSNPN and CDR2 is SVGIG in the germline V gene (reference sequence). The CDR3 protein is CAWTGTGGSGANVLTF. The CDR3 bases are TGTGCCTGGACCGGCACCGGGGGGTCTGGGGCCAACGTCCTGACTTTC.

This sequence joins TRBV27 and TRBJ1-2; TRBD1 might be the D (5 bases). The CDR3 totals 15 residues. Germline V gene sequence: CDR1 MNHEY, CDR2 SMNVEV (reference sequence). V was clipped by 7 bases and J by 1 base, with 16 bases between them. The CDR3 DNA follows: TGTGCCAGCAACATACATGGGGGATATAACTATGGCTACACCTTC. Translation: CASNIHGGYNYGYTF.

The chain has TRBV6-1 and TRBJ1-4, with D possibly being TRBD1 (6 bases). The germline gives CDR1 MNHNS, CDR2 SASEGT. CDR3 length: 15 amino acids. The V end lost 6 bases, the J end lost 7 bases, and 18 bases lay between the germline ends. CDR3 loop: CASSQSGAQGEKLFF. The CDR3 nucleotides read TGTGCCAGCAGCCAATCGGGGGCGCAGGGTGAAAAACTGTTTTTT.

This clone has just a few counts. This chain joins TRBV7-2 and TRBJ2-7, with a possible D match to TRBD2 (5 bases). This CDR3 region has 12 residues. CDR1 SGHTA and CDR2 FQGNSA come from the germline V gene. The V gene lost 3 bases and the J gene lost 9 bases, with 12 bases spanning the gap. CDR3 bases: TGTGCCAGCAGCTTTTCGACTACTGGGCAGTACTTC. Amino acid sequence: CASSFSTTGQYF.

This clone occurred a few times. The chain recombines TRBV19 with TRBJ1-5, with D possibly TRBD1 on 5 matching bases. The CDR3 is 15 amino acids. From germline, CDR1 is LNHDA and CDR2 SQIVND (reference sequence). Trimming pared 5 bases from V and 1 base from J, leaving 12 bases between. In DNA form, the CDR3 reads TGTGCCAGTAGTGGAGGGGCGTTAAGCAATCAGCCCCAGCATTTT. Encoded protein: CASSGGALSNQPQHF.

J is TRBJ1-5 and V is TRBV7-8, with TRBD1 identical over 8 bases. Losses at the gene ends were 2 bases for V and 7 bases for J; bases not matched to a gene: 1. This CDR3 is 13 amino acids long. Germline CDR1 reads SGHVS; CDR2 reads FQNEAQ. Here the CDR3 reads CASSLTGGQPQHF. Written as DNA, the CDR3 is TGTGCCAGCAGCTTAACAGGGGGGCAGCCCCAGCATTTT.

This clone is judged large. V and J are TRBV21-1 and TRBJ1-5; whether TRBD1, the table's D call, matches the DNA was not checked. TRBV21-1 is recorded as a pseudogene. This CDR3 has 17 amino acids. The CDR3 region has the DNA TGTGCCAGCAGCACCCACCGGGACAGCTGGTTGAATCAGCCCCAGCATTTT. It codes for CASSTHRDSWLNQPQHF.

This sequence joins TRBV6-1 and TRBJ2-6, with 9 bases that match TRBD1. CDR1 and CDR2 from the germline V gene are MNHNS and SASEGT. V gave up 4 bases and J gave up 0 bases; unmatched junction bases: 7. The length of the CDR3 is 18 residues. As DNA, the CDR3 is TGTGCCAGCAGTGGGGGGGACAGGGCAAGCTCTGGGGCCAACGTCCTGACTTTC. Residues: CASSGGDRASSGANVLTF.

The rearrangement joins TRBV4-1 to TRBJ1-6; possible D gene TRBD1, 6 bases. CDR3 length: 17 residues. Trimming cost V 3 bases and J 5 bases, with 17 bases left between them. Germline CDR1 and CDR2: MGHRA and YSYEKL. CDR3 loop: CASSQELSGADNSPLHF. In DNA form, the CDR3 reads TGCGCCAGCAGCCAGGAGTTGTCAGGGGCTGATAATTCACCCCTCCACTTT.

The V and J genes are TRBV27 and TRBJ2-3, with a weak D call TRBD2 (7 bases). CDR1 and CDR2 (germline): MNHEY, SMNVEV (reference sequence). The V end lost 1 base, the J end lost 1 base, and 12 bases lay between the germline ends. The CDR3 runs 16 residues. As DNA, the CDR3 is TGTGCCAGCAGTTTATTGGGGGGGCTGGGCACAGATACGCAGTATTTT. It codes for CASSLLGGLGTDTQYF.

This clone is labeled as medium-sized. This chain uses TRBV5-1 with TRBJ2-7, with D perhaps matching TRBD1 (6 bases). Between the trimmed V and J ends, which lost 1 base and 3 bases, there was a span of 14 bases. Germline-derived CDR1 and CDR2 are SGHRS and YFSETQ. The CDR3 has 15 residues. The CDR3 loop reads CASSLSPGEYYEQYF. The CDR3 nucleotides are TGCGCCAGCAGCTTGTCCCCAGGGGAATACTACGAGCAGTACTTC.

The genes are TRBV7-6 and TRBJ2-3; D remains unclear. Germline CDR1 SGHVS, CDR2 FNYEAQ. Between the trimmed V and J ends, which lost 5 bases and 4 bases, there was a span of 10 bases. The CDR3 totals 13 residues. Written as DNA, the CDR3 is TGTGCCAGCAGCCCCAGCCTGGCAGATACGCAGTATTTT. Translation gives CASSPSLADTQYF.

This chain joins TRBV10-3 and TRBJ2-7, with TRBD2 as a possible D gene (5 bases). Germline CDR1 ENHRY, CDR2 SYGVKD. Trimming took off 3 bases at V and 0 bases at J, with 9 bases between the two ends. The CDR3 sequence is 14 residues long. The CDR3 spells CAISDPGISYEQYF. CDR3 DNA sequence: TGTGCCATCAGTGACCCCGGGATCTCCTACGAGCAGTACTTC.

This clone has more than one count but fewer than ten. The V and J genes are TRBV27 and TRBJ1-6; 9 positions agree with TRBD1. The germline V gene encodes CDR1 MNHEY and CDR2 SMNVEV (reference sequence). There are 15 residues in the CDR3. After removal of 6 bases from V and 3 bases from J, the junction contained 3 bases not matched to a gene. The CDR3 DNA reads as TGTGCCAGCAGGGGACAGGGTTACTATAATTCACCCCTCCACTTT. Encoded protein: CASRGQGYYNSPLHF.